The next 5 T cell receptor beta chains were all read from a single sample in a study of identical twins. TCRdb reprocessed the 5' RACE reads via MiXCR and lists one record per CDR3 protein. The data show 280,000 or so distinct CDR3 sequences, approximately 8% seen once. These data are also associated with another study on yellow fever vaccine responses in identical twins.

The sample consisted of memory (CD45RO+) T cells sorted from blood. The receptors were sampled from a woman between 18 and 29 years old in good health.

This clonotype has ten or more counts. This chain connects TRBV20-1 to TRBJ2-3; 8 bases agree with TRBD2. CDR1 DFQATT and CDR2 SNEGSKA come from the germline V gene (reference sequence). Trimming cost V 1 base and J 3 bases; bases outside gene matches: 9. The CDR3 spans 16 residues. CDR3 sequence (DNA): TGCAGTGCTAGAGTCTTGGCGGGGGGAGATACAGATACGCAGTATTTT. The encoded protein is CSARVLAGGDTDTQYF.

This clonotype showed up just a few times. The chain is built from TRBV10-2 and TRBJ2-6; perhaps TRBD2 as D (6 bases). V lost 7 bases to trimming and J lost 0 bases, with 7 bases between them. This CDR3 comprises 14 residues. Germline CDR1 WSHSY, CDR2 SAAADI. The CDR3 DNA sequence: TGCGCCAGCACGGGAGCCTCTGGGGCCAACGTCCTGACTTTC. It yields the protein CASTGASGANVLTF.

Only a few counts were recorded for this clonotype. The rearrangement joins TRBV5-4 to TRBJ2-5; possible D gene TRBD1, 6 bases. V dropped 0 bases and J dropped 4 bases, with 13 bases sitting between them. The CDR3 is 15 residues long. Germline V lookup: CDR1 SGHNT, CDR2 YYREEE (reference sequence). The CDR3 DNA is TGTGCCAGCAGCTTGGCCTCGACAGGCCGAGAGACCCAGTACTTC. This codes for CASSLASTGRETQYF.

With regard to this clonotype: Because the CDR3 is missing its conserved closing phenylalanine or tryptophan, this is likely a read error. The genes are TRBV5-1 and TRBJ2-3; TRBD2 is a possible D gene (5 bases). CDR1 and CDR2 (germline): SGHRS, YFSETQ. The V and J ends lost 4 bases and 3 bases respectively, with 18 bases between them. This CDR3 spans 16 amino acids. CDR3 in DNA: TGCGCCAGCAGCCTGGCGGGTCAATGGAGTACAGATACGCAGTATTTA. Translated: CASSLAGQWSTDTQYL.

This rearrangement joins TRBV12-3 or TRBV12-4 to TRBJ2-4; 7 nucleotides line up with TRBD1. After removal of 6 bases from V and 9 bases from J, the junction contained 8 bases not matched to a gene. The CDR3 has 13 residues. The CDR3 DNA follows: TGTGCCAGCAGCCAACAGGGGATCGGCATTCAGTACTTC. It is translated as CASSQQGIGIQYF.